Below are 30 T cell receptor beta chains sequenced from a single sample in a study of blood T cell repertoires in COVID-19. Libraries were prepared by immunoSEQ multiplex PCR; TCRdb keeps only in-frame clonotypes and omits some of them. The sample shows some 190,000 clones, about 85% of them seen only once. The sample consisted of peripheral blood. All receptors derive from a woman older than 75 with acute or convalescent COVID-19.

The V and J genes are TRBV6-1 and TRBJ1-5; a weak D match, TRBD1 (5 bases). Trimming shortened V by 1 base and J by 4 bases, and 17 bases separated the two germline ends. Per germline, CDR1 MNHNS and CDR2 SASEGT. The CDR3 contains 17 residues. In DNA, the CDR3 is TGTGCCAGCAGTGAAGTAAGGGGTATTGGGATAAATCAGCCCCAGCATTTT. Protein sequence: CASSEVRGIGINQPQHF.

This clone was detected once. The chain carries TRBV5-4 and TRBJ2-2; no clear D. This CDR3 comprises 14 residues. Trimming removed 4 bases from V and 3 bases from J, with 10 bases in between. Germline V gene data show CDR1 as SGHNT and CDR2 as YYREEE (reference sequence). The CDR3 coding sequence is TGTGCCAGCAGCACCCGACGGGACACCGGGGAGCTGTTTTTT. Translating gives CASSTRRDTGELFF.

This chain uses TRBV6-4 with TRBJ2-1; D is perhaps TRBD2 (5 bases). Per germline, CDR1 MRHNA and CDR2 SNTAGT. The CDR3 is 17 amino acids. Trimming cost V 4 bases and J 0 bases, with 16 bases left between them. As DNA, the CDR3 is TGTGCCAGCAGTGTACCCTTTAGCGTTAGCTCCTACAATGAGCAGTTCTTC. Translated: CASSVPFSVSSYNEQFF.

The rearrangement uses TRBV7-9 and TRBJ2-5, with 7 bases that match TRBD1. The CDR3 sequence is 13 residues long. Germline V gives CDR1 SEHNR, CDR2 FQNEAQ (reference sequence). Unmatched junction bases numbered 7, after V lost 5 bases and J lost 7 bases. In DNA form, the CDR3 reads TGTGCCAGCAGCCAAGGGGGCGCGAGGACCCAGTACTTC. Translation gives CASSQGGARTQYF.

This clone was counted a few times. The V and J genes are TRBV3-1 (or the pseudogene TRBV3-2) and TRBJ2-7; 7 positions agree with TRBD2. The germline V gene encodes CDR1 LGHDT and CDR2 YNNKEL (reference sequence). Trimming removed 3 bases from V and 0 bases from J; junction bases left unmatched: 2. CDR3 length equals 14 residues. For the CDR3, the DNA is TGTGCCAGCAGCCAGCGGGGGAGCTCCTACGAGCAGTACTTC. It codes for CASSQRGSSYEQYF.

Note on this clone: The sample contains more than one DNA sequence encoding this CDR3. The chain recombines TRBV2 with TRBJ2-1; D unclear. Trimming shortened V by 6 bases and J by 3 bases, and 3 bases separated the two germline ends. The CDR3 covers 11 residues. Germline CDR1 is SNHLY and CDR2 is FYNNEI. CDR3 coding DNA: TGTGCCAGCAGCGTCTACAATGAGCAGTTCTTC. Its translation: CASSVYNEQFF.

The J gene is TRBJ2-1, the V gene TRBV18; TRBD1 is a possible D gene (6 bases). The CDR3 has 14 amino acids. Germline loops: CDR1 KGHSH, CDR2 LQKENI. The V gene lost 2 bases and the J gene lost 8 bases, with 13 bases spanning the gap. The CDR3 nucleotides are TGTGCCAGCTCACCAGCACAGGGTGTAGATGAGCAGTTCTTC. Protein product: CASSPAQGVDEQFF.

J is TRBJ2-1 and V is TRBV18; 10 bases match TRBD2. Germline CDR1 KGHSH, CDR2 LQKENI. The CDR3 is 14 residues long. The junction had 2 bases not matched to a gene; V was cut back by 6 bases and J by 3 bases. This chain's CDR3 is CASSRTSGYNEQFF. For the CDR3, the DNA is TGTGCCAGCTCCCGGACTAGCGGCTACAATGAGCAGTTCTTC.

The chain is built from TRBV7-3 and TRBJ1-2, with D possibly TRBD1 on 5 matching bases. With 6 bases removed from V and 3 bases from J, the gap between germline ends came to 11 bases. The germline CDR1 and CDR2 sequences are SGHTA and FQGTGA. The CDR3 is 13 amino acids. The CDR3 loop reads CASSFDRYYGYTF. CDR3 bases: TGTGCCAGCAGTTTTGACAGATACTATGGCTACACCTTC.

V gene TRBV14 combines with J gene TRBJ1-1; D may be TRBD1 (6 bases). The CDR3 loop spans 16 amino acids. Germline values: CDR1 SGHDN, CDR2 FVKESK. Trimming shortened V by 0 bases and J by 2 bases, and 13 bases separated the two germline ends. This CDR3 is CASSQDRGRLNTEAFF. In nucleotides, the CDR3 is TGTGCCAGCAGCCAAGACAGGGGACGTTTAAACACTGAAGCTTTCTTT.

The V gene is TRBV28, the J gene TRBJ2-2, with 11 bases matching TRBD2. The length of the CDR3 is 15 residues. V shed 3 bases and J 8 bases; nucleotides not matched to a gene: 5. Germline V gene sequence: CDR1 MDHEN, CDR2 SYDVKM. CDR3 residues: CASSFSGRARGELFF. The CDR3 DNA follows: TGTGCCAGCAGTTTTAGCGGGAGGGCCAGGGGGGAGCTGTTTTTT.

V is TRBV30 and J is TRBJ2-7, with D maybe TRBD1 (6 bases). With 0 bases removed from V and 0 bases from J, the gap between germline ends came to 12 bases. Germline V CDR1 and CDR2: GTSNPN, SVGIG (reference sequence). The CDR3 is 15 residues long. This CDR3 is CAWSVRDRTSYEQYF. The DNA for the CDR3 is TGTGCCTGGAGTGTACGAGACAGGACCTCCTACGAGCAGTACTTC.

V and J are TRBV3-1 (or the pseudogene TRBV3-2) and TRBJ2-2, with unresolved D. The CDR3 runs to 15 residues. Trimming cost V 1 base and J 3 bases, with 9 bases left between them. The germline CDR1 and CDR2 sequences are LGHDT and YNNKEL (reference sequence). The CDR3 DNA sequence: TGTGCCAGCAGCCAAGGTCACCTAGACACCGGGGAGCTGTTTTTT. This sequence encodes CASSQGHLDTGELFF.

The chain uses TRBV9 and TRBJ2-7; 9 bases align to TRBD2. CDR3 size: 16 residues. CDR1 and CDR2 (germline): SGDLS, YYNGEE. V trimming: 4 bases; J trimming: 0 bases; junction bases outside the gene matches: 8. For the CDR3, the DNA is TGTGCCAGCAGCCCAATGGGTAGCGGGAGCTCCTACGAGCAGTACTTC. As protein: CASSPMGSGSSYEQYF. The entire variable domain, with the rest obtained from reference TRBV9 and TRBJ2-7, is as follows: DSGVTQTPKHLITATGQRVTLRCSPRSGDLSVYWYQQSLDQGLQFLIQYYNGEERAKGNILERFSAQQFPDLHSELNLSSLELGDSALYFCASSPMGSGSSYEQYFGPGTRLTVT.

This clone was seen only a few times. This chain joins TRBV7-5 and TRBJ1-2; the D call TRBD1 from the table was never checked on the DNA. TRBV7-5 is a pseudogene segment. The CDR3 length is 14 residues. The DNA of the CDR3 is TGTGCCAGAAGCCCTCCGGGACAGTTATATGGCTACACCTTC. Protein: CARSPPGQLYGYTF.

The chain is built from TRBV10-1 and TRBJ2-3; no clear D. Germline-derived CDR1 and CDR2 are WNHNN and SYGVQD (reference sequence). The length of the CDR3 is 14 residues. With 10 bases removed from V and 1 base from J, the gap between germline ends came to 15 bases. The CDR3 nucleotides are TGCGCCACCTCGTTGTCAACTGGCACAGATACGCAGTATTTT. Its translation is CATSLSTGTDTQYF.

This chain uses TRBV30 with TRBJ1-1; unclear D gene. Germline-derived CDR1 and CDR2 are GTSNPN and SVGIG (reference sequence). Between the trimmed V and J ends, which lost 4 bases and 8 bases, there was a span of 17 bases. The CDR3 is 13 residues long. CDR3 DNA sequence: TGTGCCTGGATGAGCCCCGTAATCGTCGAAGCTTTCTTT. Protein: CAWMSPVIVEAFF. The variable domain in full, completed from reference TRBV30 and TRBJ1-1, reads SQTIHQWPATLVQPVGSPLSLECTVEGTSNPNLYWYRQAAGRGLQLLFYSVGIGQISSEVPQNLSASRPQDRQFILSSKKLLLSDSGFYLCAWMSPVIVEAFFGQGTRLTVV.

V gene TRBV28 combines with J gene TRBJ1-1; tentatively, D is TRBD1 (6 bases). CDR3 length: 19 amino acids. Trimming took off 4 bases at V and 1 base at J, with 25 bases between the two ends. Germline V gives CDR1 MDHEN, CDR2 SYDVKM. The CDR3 DNA reads as TGTGCCAGCAGTTCCCGTTTAGGGGGGCGCGGGAGGTGGAACACTGAAGCTTTCTTT. The encoded protein is CASSSRLGGRGRWNTEAFF.

This chain links TRBV7-9 with TRBJ2-1; 10 bases agree with TRBD1. The germline CDR1 and CDR2 sequences are SEHNR and FQNEAQ (reference sequence). The CDR3 consists of 15 residues. The ends lost 5 bases at V and 8 bases at J; junction bases unmatched: 9. CDR3 in amino acids: CASSPRQGAGDEQFF. For the CDR3, the DNA is TGTGCCAGCAGCCCTAGACAGGGGGCCGGAGATGAGCAGTTCTTC.

This chain joins TRBV18 and TRBJ2-7; 7 bases are shared with TRBD2. Germline V gene data show CDR1 as KGHSH and CDR2 as LQKENI. This CDR3 spans 13 amino acids. V gave up 6 bases and J gave up 2 bases; unmatched junction bases: 4. The CDR3 is CASSPLAAYEQYF. Here the CDR3 DNA reads TGTGCCAGCTCCCCTCTAGCGGCCTACGAGCAGTACTTC.

V and J are TRBV6-5 and TRBJ1-2; D remains ambiguous. Germline loops: CDR1 MNHEY, CDR2 SVGAGI. V lost 6 bases and J lost 7, with 12 bases in between. CDR3 size: 12 residues. The CDR3 nucleotides are TGTGCCAGCAGAGCCACAGTTATTGGCTACACCTTC. This encodes CASRATVIGYTF.

This chain uses TRBV5-4 with TRBJ1-4; D possibly corresponds to TRBD1 (6 bases). This CDR3 is built from 14 residues. Trimming pared 6 bases from V and 2 bases from J, leaving 11 bases between. The germline V gene has CDR1 SGHNT and CDR2 YYREEE (reference sequence). The CDR3 loop reads CASKRGGTNEKLFF. In DNA, the CDR3 is TGTGCCAGCAAGCGGGGGGGCACTAATGAAAAACTGTTTTTT.

The V and J genes are TRBV15 and TRBJ1-1, with a weak D call TRBD1 (6 bases). The V and J ends lost 0 bases and 2 bases respectively, with 10 bases between them. Germline V gene sequence: CDR1 LNHNV, CDR2 YYDKDF (reference sequence). This CDR3 has 15 amino acids. In DNA, the CDR3 is TGTGCCACCAGCAGAGATCGGGGGGGCAACACTGAAGCTTTCTTT. Protein product: CATSRDRGGNTEAFF.

The gene calls are TRBV28 and TRBJ2-2, with no clear D. The CDR3 runs 15 residues. Germline V CDR1 and CDR2: MDHEN, SYDVKM. V was cut by 2 bases and J by 6 bases, with 13 bases left in between. CDR3 amino acids: CASSLSRVAAGELFF. CDR3 in DNA: TGTGCCAGCAGTTTAAGCCGGGTTGCTGCCGGGGAGCTGTTTTTT. The full variable domain, completed using reference TRBV28 and TRBJ2-2, is DVKVTQSSRYLVKRTGEKVFLECVQDMDHENMFWYRQDPGLGLRLIYFSYDVKMKEKGDIPEGYSVSREKKERFSLILESASTNQTSMYLCASSLSRVAAGELFFGEGSRLTVL.

The chain uses TRBV6-4 and TRBJ2-3; 8 nucleotides match TRBD1. V shed 5 bases and J 4 bases; nucleotides not matched to a gene: 5. Germline V CDR1 and CDR2: MRHNA, SNTAGT. The CDR3 loop spans 14 amino acids. CDR3 nucleotides: TGTGCCAGCAGTCTTCAGGGGGCGGCAGATACGCAGTATTTT. This translates into CASSLQGAADTQYF.

The J gene is TRBJ2-1, the V gene TRBV3-1 (or the pseudogene TRBV3-2); 11 bases agree with TRBD1. Germline V CDR1 and CDR2: LGHDT, YNNKEL (reference sequence). CDR3 length: 15 amino acids. After removal of 5 bases from V and 6 bases from J, the junction contained 6 bases not matched to a gene. The CDR3 loop is CASSLDRGLINEQFF. The CDR3 DNA reads TGTGCCAGCAGCTTGGACAGGGGGCTAATCAATGAGCAGTTCTTC.

The chain joins TRBV18 to TRBJ2-7; no clear D. V was clipped by 3 bases and J by 3 bases, with 9 bases between them. This CDR3 is built from 13 residues. Germline CDR1 and CDR2: KGHSH and LQKENI. In DNA, the CDR3 is TGTGCCAGCTCACCCACAAATCTCTACGAGCAGTACTTC. It encodes CASSPTNLYEQYF.

In its sample, this clone ranks as medium-sized. The chain employs TRBV25-1 and TRBJ1-1; D remains unclear. Germline V gene lookup returns CDR1 MGHDK and CDR2 SYGVNS. The CDR3 contains 16 residues. V lost 5 bases, J lost 4 bases, and 20 bases lay in between. CDR3 nucleotide sequence: TGTGCCAGCAGTCGCCCACGAGGCCTAACGGGCACTGAAGCTTTCTTT. It specifies CASSRPRGLTGTEAFF.

The rearrangement uses TRBV4-2 and TRBJ1-3; D gene uncertain. The CDR3 consists of 16 residues. Trimming took 4 bases from V and 0 from J, leaving 13 bases between them. Germline loops: CDR1 LGHNA, CDR2 YNFKEQ. CDR3 loop: CASSLDRSSSGNTIYF. DNA of the CDR3: TGTGCCAGCAGCCTCGATAGATCAAGCTCTGGAAACACCATATATTTT.

The chain employs TRBV7-2 and TRBJ1-2; possible D gene TRBD1, 5 bases. The germline V gene has CDR1 SGHTA and CDR2 FQGNSA. The CDR3 is made up of 13 amino acids. V was cut by 4 bases and J by 3 bases, with 9 bases left in between. CDR3 DNA sequence: TGTGCCAGCAGCTCAGGGATCGACTATGGCTACACCTTC. The encoded protein is CASSSGIDYGYTF.